The clone carrying this T cell receptor beta chain came up many times. Its specificity is unknown. Time point: persistent/refractory GD, antithyroid drugs over 5 years with positive TRAb. PBMC-extracted RNA yielded the TCR library. The authors drew 7 to 10 milliliters of peripheral blood into EDTA tubes. The data stem from a study of regulatory T cells in long-lasting Graves disease. Overall study findings and caveats: Shared public clonotypes totalled 2,741 in persistent patients, compared with roughly 970 in new patients.

This CDR3 has 14 residues. Germline assignment: CDR1 SEHNR and CDR2 FQNEAQ (reference sequence). The V end lost 0 bases, the J end lost 1 base, and 6 bases lay between the germline ends. Building of the TCR beta libraries involved iRepertoire HTBI primers and Arm-PCR of CDR3 regions. One entry per CDR3 protein results from TCRdb running MiXCR on the multiplex PCR reads. Of a few hundred thousand distinct CDR3 sequences in the sample, more than 20% were seen once. The V and J genes are TRBV7-9 and TRBJ2-5; D is unresolved. The sample was peripheral blood mononuclear cells (PBMCs), taken when the disease was refractory, from a patient treated with antithyroid drugs. This sequence was found in a woman in her thirties or forties with Graves disease. DNA for the CDR3: TGTGCCAGCAGCTTAGCAAGGAGCCAAGAGACCCAGTACTTC. Its translation is CASSLARSQETQYF.